The rows below give T cell receptor beta chains drawn from one sample of a study of monozygotic twins with inflammatory bowel disease. TCRdb re-called the 5' RACE reads, yielding one record per CDR3 amino acid sequence without DNA. This listing includes about 450,000 distinct CDR3 sequences. Sequencing input: blood. The receptor source for this set is a human donor with ulcerative colitis or Crohn's disease, or a healthy co-twin of an affected twin (not recorded which). The CDR3 runs from the conserved cysteine through the conserved F or W. The order of the fields is V gene, J gene, CDR3 protein.

V: TRBV7-9; J: TRBJ1-1; CDR3: CASGGIGTEAFF
V: TRBV11-1; J: TRBJ2-1; CDR3: CASSLAGVGASGSFYSEQFF
V: TRBV7-8; J: TRBJ2-5; CDR3: CASSLTSGGWETQYF
V: TRBV15; J: TRBJ2-7; CDR3: CATSRGWGLDVDEQYF
V: TRBV6-5; J: TRBJ1-4; CDR3: CASRRATNEKLFF
V: TRBV7-3; J: TRBJ2-1; CDR3: CASSPQGQDAYNEQFF
V: TRBV2; J: TRBJ2-1; CDR3: CASPRGGQSNEQFF
V: TRBV5-1; J: TRBJ2-1; CDR3: CASHPGASGAYNEQFF
V: TRBV27; J: TRBJ1-4; CDR3: CASSFSPNEKLFF
V: TRBV5-1; J: TRBJ2-7; CDR3: CDSSFSTSGSSMAYEQYF
V: TRBV28; J: TRBJ1-5; CDR3: CASTPGRSNQPQHF
V: TRBV7-2; J: TRBJ2-1; CDR3: CASLSWGGVVNEQFF
V: TRBV19; J: TRBJ2-3; CDR3: CASSTYGDTQYF
V: TRBV20-1; J: TRBJ2-1; CDR3: CSEGPSGLSYNEQFF
V: TRBV9; J: TRBJ1-1; CDR3: CASSRLQGEEAFF
V: TRBV5-1; J: TRBJ1-1; CDR3: CASSFQATGGNTEAFF
V: TRBV3-1; J: TRBJ2-4; CDR3: CASSQGLVGGIQYF
V: TRBV7-2; J: TRBJ2-5; CDR3: CASSPGAGGLRETQYF
V: TRBV12-3/TRBV12-4; J: TRBJ2-1; CDR3: CASSLLAVSSYNEQFF
V: TRBV7-2; J: TRBJ2-1; CDR3: CASSASSSGYNEQFF
V: TRBV15; J: TRBJ1-6; CDR3: CATSRGDRGFYNSPLHF
V: TRBV30; J: TRBJ1-1; CDR3: CAWSRTPLNTEAFF
V: TRBV29-1; J: TRBJ2-7; CDR3: CSAGQGSYEQYF
V: TRBV9; J: TRBJ2-2; CDR3: CASSPRTSDPGELFF
V: TRBV25-1; J: TRBJ2-1; CDR3: CASSPRDSQLTSYNEQFF
V: TRBV13; J: TRBJ2-1; CDR3: CASRLGPASGGYKNEQFF
V: TRBV28; J: TRBJ2-4; CDR3: CASSSAGPSQGMQYF
V: TRBV5-4; J: TRBJ2-2; CDR3: CASSLGGRIVGELFF
V: TRBV7-7; J: TRBJ2-5; CDR3: CASSLGAGDSGETQYF
V: TRBV12-3/TRBV12-4; J: TRBJ2-7; CDR3: CASSLSSGYEQYF
V: TRBV19; J: TRBJ1-2; CDR3: CASSMVDGLYGYTF
V: TRBV6-1; J: TRBJ1-1; CDR3: CASSGAKEMNTEAFF
V: TRBV6-1; J: TRBJ1-2; CDR3: CASRAPTGSMGYTF